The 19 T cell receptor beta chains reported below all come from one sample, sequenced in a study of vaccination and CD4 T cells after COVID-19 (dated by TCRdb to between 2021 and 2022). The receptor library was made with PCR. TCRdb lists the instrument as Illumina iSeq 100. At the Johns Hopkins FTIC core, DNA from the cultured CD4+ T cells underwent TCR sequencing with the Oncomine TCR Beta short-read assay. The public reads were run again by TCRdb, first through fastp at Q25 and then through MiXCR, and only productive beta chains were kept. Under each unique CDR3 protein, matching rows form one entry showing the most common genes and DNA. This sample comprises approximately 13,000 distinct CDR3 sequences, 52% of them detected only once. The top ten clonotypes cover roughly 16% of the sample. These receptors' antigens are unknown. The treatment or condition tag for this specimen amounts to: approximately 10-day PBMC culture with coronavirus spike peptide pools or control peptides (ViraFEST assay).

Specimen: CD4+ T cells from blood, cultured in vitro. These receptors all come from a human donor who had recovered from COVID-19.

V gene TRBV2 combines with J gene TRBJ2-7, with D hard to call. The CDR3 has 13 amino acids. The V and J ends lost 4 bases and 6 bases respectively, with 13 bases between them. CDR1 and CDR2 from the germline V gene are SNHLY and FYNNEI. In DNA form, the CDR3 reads TGTGCCAGCAGTGGAGTTTCCCTCGGCGAGCAGTACTTC. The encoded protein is CASSGVSLGEQYF. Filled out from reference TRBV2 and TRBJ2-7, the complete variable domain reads EPEVTQTPSHQVTQMGQEVILRCVPISNHLYFYWYRQILGQKVEFLVSFYNNEISEKSEIFDDQFSVERPDGSNFTLKIRSTKLEDSAMYFCASSGVSLGEQYFGPGTRLTVT.

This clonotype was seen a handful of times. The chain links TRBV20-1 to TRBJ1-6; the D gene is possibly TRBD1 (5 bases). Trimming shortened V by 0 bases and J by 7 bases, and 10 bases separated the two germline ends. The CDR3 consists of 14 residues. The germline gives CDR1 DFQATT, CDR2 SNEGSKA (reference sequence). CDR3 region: CSARDPGKNSPLHF. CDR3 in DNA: TGCAGTGCTAGAGATCCAGGGAAGAATTCACCCCTCCACTTT.

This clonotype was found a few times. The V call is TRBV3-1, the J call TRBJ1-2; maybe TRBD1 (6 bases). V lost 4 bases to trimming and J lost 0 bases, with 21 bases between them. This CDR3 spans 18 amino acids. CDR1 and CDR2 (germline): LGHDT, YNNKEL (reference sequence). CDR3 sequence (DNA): TGTGCCAGCAGCCTAAGCGGTATACAGGGTCCGGCTAACTATGGCTACACCTTC. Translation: CASSLSGIQGPANYGYTF.

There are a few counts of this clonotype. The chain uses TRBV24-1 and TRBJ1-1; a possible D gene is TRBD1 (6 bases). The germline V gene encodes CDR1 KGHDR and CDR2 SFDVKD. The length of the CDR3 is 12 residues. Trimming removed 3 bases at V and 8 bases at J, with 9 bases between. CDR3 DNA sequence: TGTGCCACCAGTGATACTGGACAGGAAGCTTTCTTT. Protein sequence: CATSDTGQEAFF.

The DNA for the CDR3 is TGTGCCAGCTCACCAGCGGACAGCCCCTATGGCTACACCTTC. Amino acid sequence: CASSPADSPYGYTF. The chain links TRBV18 to TRBJ1-2; the D gene is possibly TRBD1 (6 bases). The CDR3 length is 14 residues. Germline-derived CDR1 and CDR2 are KGHSH and LQKENI. V lost 2 bases, J lost 4 bases, and 11 bases lay in between.

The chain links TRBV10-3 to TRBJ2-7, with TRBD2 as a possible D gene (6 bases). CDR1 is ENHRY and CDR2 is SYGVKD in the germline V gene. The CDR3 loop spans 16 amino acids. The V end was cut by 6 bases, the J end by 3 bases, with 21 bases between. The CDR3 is CAIRGDRLTSNYEQYF. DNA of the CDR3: TGTGCCATCAGAGGCGACAGACTGACTAGTAACTACGAGCAGTACTTC.

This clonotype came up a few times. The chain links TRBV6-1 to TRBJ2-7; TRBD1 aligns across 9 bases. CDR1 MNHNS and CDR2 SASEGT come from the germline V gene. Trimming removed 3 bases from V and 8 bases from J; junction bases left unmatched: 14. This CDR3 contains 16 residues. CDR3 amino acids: CASSDRTGASLGKQYF. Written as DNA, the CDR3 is TGTGCCAGCAGTGATCGGACAGGGGCGTCCCTAGGCAAGCAGTACTTC.

The CDR3 region is CASSLPGQGFNEQFF. CDR3 nucleotide sequence: TGTGCCAGCAGTCTCCCGGGACAGGGTTTCAATGAGCAGTTCTTC. The J gene is TRBJ2-1, the V gene TRBV6-1; TRBD1 matches 9 bases. V shed 5 bases and J 6 bases; nucleotides not matched to a gene: 8. The germline V gene encodes CDR1 MNHNS and CDR2 SASEGT. The CDR3 has 15 residues.

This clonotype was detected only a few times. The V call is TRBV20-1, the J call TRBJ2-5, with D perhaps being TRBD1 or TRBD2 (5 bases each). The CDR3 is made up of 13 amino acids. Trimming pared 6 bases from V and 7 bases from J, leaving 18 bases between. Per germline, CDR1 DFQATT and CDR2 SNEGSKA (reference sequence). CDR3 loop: CSADRDDSRTQYF. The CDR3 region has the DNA TGCAGTGCCGATCGGGACGATTCTCGGACCCAGTACTTC.

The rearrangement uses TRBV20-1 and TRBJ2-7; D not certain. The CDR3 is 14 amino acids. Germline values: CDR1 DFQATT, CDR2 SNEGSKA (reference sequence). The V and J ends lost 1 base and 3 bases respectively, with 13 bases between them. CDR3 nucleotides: TGCAGTGCTAGAGGCGGCGTAGTTATCTACGAGCAGTACTTC. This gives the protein CSARGGVVIYEQYF.

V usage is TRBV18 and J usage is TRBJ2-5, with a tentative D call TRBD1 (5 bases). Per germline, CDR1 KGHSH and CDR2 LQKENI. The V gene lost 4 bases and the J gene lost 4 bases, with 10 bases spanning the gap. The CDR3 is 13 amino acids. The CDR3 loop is CASSLGQGETQYF. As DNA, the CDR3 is TGTGCCAGCTCACTTGGTCAGGGAGAGACCCAGTACTTC.

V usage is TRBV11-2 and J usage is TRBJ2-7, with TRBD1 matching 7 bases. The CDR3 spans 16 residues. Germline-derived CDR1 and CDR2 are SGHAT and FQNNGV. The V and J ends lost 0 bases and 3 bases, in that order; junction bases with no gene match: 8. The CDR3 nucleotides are TGTGCCAGCAGCTTAGATCTACAGGGGTCCCTCTACGAGCAGTACTTC. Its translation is CASSLDLQGSLYEQYF.

CDR3 loop: CASSVLTGGLYEQYF. The CDR3 DNA sequence: TGTGCCAGCAGTGTTTTGACAGGGGGCCTTTACGAGCAGTACTTC. The rearrangement links TRBV6-1 to TRBJ2-7, with 10 bases lining up with TRBD1. CDR3 length: 15 amino acids. The V gene's germline CDR1 is MNHNS and CDR2 SASEGT. With V trimmed by 4 bases and J by 4 bases, 7 bases remained unmatched.

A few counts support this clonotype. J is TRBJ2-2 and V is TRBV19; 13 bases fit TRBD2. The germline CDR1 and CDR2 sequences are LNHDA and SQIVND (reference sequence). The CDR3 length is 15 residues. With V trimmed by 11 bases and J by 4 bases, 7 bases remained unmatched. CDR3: CAGRTSGSGTGELFF. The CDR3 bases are TGTGCCGGACGGACTAGCGGGAGCGGCACCGGGGAGCTGTTTTTT. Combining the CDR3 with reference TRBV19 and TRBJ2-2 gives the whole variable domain DGGITQSPKYLFRKEGQNVTLSCEQNLNHDAMYWYRQDPGQGLRLIYYSQIVNDFQKGDIAEGYSVSREKKESFPLTVTSAQKNPTAFYLCAGRTSGSGTGELFFGEGSRLTVL.

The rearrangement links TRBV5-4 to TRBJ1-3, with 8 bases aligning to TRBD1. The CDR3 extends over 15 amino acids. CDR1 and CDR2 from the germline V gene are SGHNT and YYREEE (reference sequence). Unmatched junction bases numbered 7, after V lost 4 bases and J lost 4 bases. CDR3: CASSPGGAKGNTIYF. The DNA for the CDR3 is TGTGCCAGCAGCCCAGGGGGCGCGAAGGGAAACACCATATATTTT. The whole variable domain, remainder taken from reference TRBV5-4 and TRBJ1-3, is ETGVTQSPTHLIKTRGQQVTLRCSSQSGHNTVSWYQQALGQGPQFIFQYYREEENGRGNFPPRFSGLQFPNYSSELNVNALELDDSALYLCASSPGGAKGNTIYFGEGSWLTVV.

The CDR3 protein is CSASNREAGGYTF. The CDR3 bases are TGCAGTGCTAGCAACAGGGAGGCCGGTGGCTACACCTTC. V gene TRBV20-1 combines with J gene TRBJ1-2; perhaps TRBD1 as D (6 bases). The CDR3 has 13 amino acids. Between the trimmed V and J ends, which lost 3 bases and 7 bases, there was a span of 15 bases. Germline V gene sequence: CDR1 DFQATT, CDR2 SNEGSKA (reference sequence).

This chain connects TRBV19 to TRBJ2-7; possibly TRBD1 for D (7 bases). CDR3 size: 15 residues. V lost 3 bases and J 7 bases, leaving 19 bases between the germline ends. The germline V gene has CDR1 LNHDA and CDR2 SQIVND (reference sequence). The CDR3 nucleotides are TGTGCCAGTAGTATTGGAGGGGGCGCAATAAGGGAGCAGTACTTC. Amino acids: CASSIGGGAIREQYF.

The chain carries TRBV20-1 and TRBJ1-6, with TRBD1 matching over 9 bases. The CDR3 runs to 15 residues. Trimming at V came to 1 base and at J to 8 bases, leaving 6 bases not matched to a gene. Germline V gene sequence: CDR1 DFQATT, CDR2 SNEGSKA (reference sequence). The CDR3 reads CSARVSGTGYSPLHF. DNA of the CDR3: TGCAGTGCTAGAGTCTCTGGGACAGGGTATTCACCCCTCCACTTT.

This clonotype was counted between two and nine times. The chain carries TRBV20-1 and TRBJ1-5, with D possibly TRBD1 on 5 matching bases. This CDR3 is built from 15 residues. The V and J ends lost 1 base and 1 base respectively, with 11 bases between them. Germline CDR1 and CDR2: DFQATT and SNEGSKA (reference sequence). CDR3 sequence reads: CSARVQGGSNQPQHF. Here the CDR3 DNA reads TGCAGTGCTAGAGTCCAGGGAGGAAGCAATCAGCCCCAGCATTTT.